These T cell receptor beta chains were read from a single sample in a study of shared clonotypes between healthy human individuals. The protocol was immunoSEQ multiplex PCR, while the TCRdb copy is restricted to in-frame clones and leaves out a portion. The sample contains roughly 1,500,000 clones, approximately 98.5% of which appear only once. Sample: naive CD4+ T cells sorted from blood. Every receptor here comes from a man under 40 in good health. Both conserved end residues are part of each CDR3. A D gene is named only where the DNA matches it firmly. Only some rows state a clone size, as once, few, many or a class for expanded clones.

j_call,clone_size,d_call,v_call,cdr3_nt,cdr3_aa
TRBJ2-2,.,TRBD1,TRBV14,TGTGCCAGCAGCCCCCGGACAGGGACCGGGGAGCTGTTTTTT,CASSPRTGTGELFF
TRBJ2-3,.,.,TRBV19,TGTGCCAGTAACGCCTTTCATGGGGCAGATACGCAGTATTTT,CASNAFHGADTQYF
TRBJ2-1,.,TRBD2,TRBV19,TGTGCCAGTTTTCCGACGGGGGGCTCCTACAATGAGCAGTTCTTC,CASFPTGGSYNEQFF
TRBJ2-3,once,.,TRBV28,TGTGCCAGCAACCCATCGTGGGACACCAGGGATACGCAGTATTTT,CASNPSWDTRDTQYF
TRBJ1-1,once,.,TRBV18,TGTGCCAGCTCACCAAATTTGAACACTGAAGCTTTCTTT,CASSPNLNTEAFF
TRBJ2-1,once,TRBD2,TRBV27,TGTGCCAGCAGTCCGACCCTACTAGCGGGAGCCTACAATGAGCAGTTCTTC,CASSPTLLAGAYNEQFF
TRBJ2-7,.,TRBD2,TRBV5-1,TGCGCCAGCAGCTCCTTAGCGGGAGGGGGCTCCTACGAGCAGTACTTC,CASSSLAGGGSYEQYF
TRBJ2-1,.,TRBD2,TRBV5-1,TGCGCCAGCAGCCTCCAACCCCTAGCGGGAGGATACAATGAGCAGTTCTTC,CASSLQPLAGGYNEQFF
TRBJ2-7,.,TRBD1,TRBV9,TGTGCCAGCAGCGTAGGGGACAGGGGCCTCTCGGAGCAGTACTTC,CASSVGDRGLSEQYF
TRBJ1-5,.,.,TRBV11-2,TGTGCCAGCAGCTTAGCAGGCTATAGCAATCAGCCCCAGCATTTT,CASSLAGYSNQPQHF
TRBJ2-7,.,TRBD2,TRBV29-1,TGCAGCGTTGGGGAGGGATCTCACGAGCAGTACTTC,CSVGEGSHEQYF
TRBJ2-7,.,.,TRBV28,TGTGCCAGCAGGGGAACCGACGGGACTCGCATTACCTACGAGCAGTACTTC,CASRGTDGTRITYEQYF
TRBJ1-1,.,.,TRBV28,TGTGCCAGCAGTCCAGTGGGGCAGGAGGGCACTGAAGCTTTCTTT,CASSPVGQEGTEAFF
TRBJ2-3,.,.,TRBV5-4,TGTGCCAGCAGCTTAACTCGTCCAGATACGCAGTATTTT,CASSLTRPDTQYF
TRBJ2-7,.,.,TRBV14,TGTGCCAGCAGCCAACCACCCTCGGCAGGGGGGACCTACGAGCAGTACTTC,CASSQPPSAGGTYEQYF
TRBJ2-7,.,TRBD2,TRBV5-4,TGTGCCAGCAGCTCGGGACTAGCGGGAGGGAGGGTATACTTC,CASSSGLAGGRVYF
TRBJ2-7,once,TRBD1,TRBV2,TGTGCCAGCAGTGGATCCGGGACAGGACGCTACGAGCAGTACTTC,CASSGSGTGRYEQYF
TRBJ2-1,.,TRBD2,TRBV6-6,TGTGCCAGCGGACTAGCGGGTTACAATGAGCAGTTCTTC,CASGLAGYNEQFF
TRBJ1-5,.,.,TRBV25-1,TGTGCCAGCAGTGAATGGGGAGGCACAGGCAATCAGCCCCAGCATTTT,CASSEWGGTGNQPQHF
TRBJ1-2,.,.,TRBV28,TGTGCCAGCAGTTTACAAGACGTAAACTATGGCTACACCTTC,CASSLQDVNYGYTF
TRBJ1-1,.,.,TRBV6-1,TGTGCCAGCAGTGAGTCAGCGTCATATGGAGCTTTCTTT,CASSESASYGAFF
TRBJ2-7,.,.,TRBV27,TGTGCCAGCAGAAGAGGGGCTACCCTACTCTACGAGCAGTACTTC,CASRRGATLLYEQYF
TRBJ2-6,.,.,TRBV10-3,TGTGCCAGCGGTGGCTCTGGGGCCAACGTCCTGACTTTC,CASGGSGANVLTF
TRBJ1-5,once,TRBD1,TRBV11-2,TGTGCCAGCAGCTCCGACAGGGCTCATAGCAATCAGCCCCAGCATTTT,CASSSDRAHSNQPQHF
TRBJ2-1,.,.,TRBV4-1,TGCGCCAGCAGCCCCACCCCCGGGACACTCAATGAGCAGTTCTTC,CASSPTPGTLNEQFF
TRBJ2-3,.,.,TRBV29-1,TGCAGCGCACGCGACCTGCGGCATAGCACAGATACGCAGTATTTT,CSARDLRHSTDTQYF
TRBJ2-3,.,TRBD2,TRBV7-3,TGTGCCAGCAGCCCTAGCGGTACAAGCACAGATACGCAGTATTTT,CASSPSGTSTDTQYF
TRBJ2-3,.,.,TRBV4-3,TGCGCCAGCAGCCAAGAACGGCAGCCCACAGATACGCAGTATTTT,CASSQERQPTDTQYF
TRBJ2-4,.,.,TRBV9,TGTGCCAGCAGCGTAGCGGGGACCCCCGGGAGAAACATTCAGTACTTC,CASSVAGTPGRNIQYF
TRBJ2-7,.,TRBD1,TRBV6-1,TGTGCCAGCAGGACCGGGACAGGGCATACCTACGAGCAGTACTTC,CASRTGTGHTYEQYF
TRBJ2-1,.,TRBD1,TRBV5-3,TGTGCCAGAAGCTCTAATGCCGGGACAGGGGGCGCGGAGTACGATGAGCAGTTCTTC,CARSSNAGTGGAEYDEQFF
TRBJ1-2,.,.,TRBV9,TGTGCCAGCAGCGTAGACAGGTCGGTTGGGACCTATGGCTACACCTTC,CASSVDRSVGTYGYTF
TRBJ2-7,.,.,TRBV7-9,TGTGCCAGCAGCTCTGGGGCCTACGAGCAGTACTTC,CASSSGAYEQYF
TRBJ1-5,.,TRBD1,TRBV19,TGTGCCAGTAGTGTGGGACAGGGGGCTTCTCAGCCCCAGCATTTT,CASSVGQGASQPQHF
TRBJ2-2,.,.,TRBV7-9,TGTGCCAGCAGCTTAGAGACACATAGGGAGCTGTTTTTT,CASSLETHRELFF
TRBJ2-4,once,.,TRBV28,TGTGCCAGCAGTCCCTCGGGGCTAGGGGCCAAAAACATTCAGTACTTC,CASSPSGLGAKNIQYF
TRBJ2-5,.,.,TRBV7-3,TGTGCCAGCAGCGCCGGGGCTATTGATCACCAGACCCAGTACTTC,CASSAGAIDHQTQYF
TRBJ1-2,.,.,TRBV6-5,TGTGCCAGCAGTTACTCACACGGCAGAACCAACTATGGCTACACCTTC,CASSYSHGRTNYGYTF
TRBJ2-7,.,.,TRBV15,TGTGCCACCAGCAGAGATGAGGTCGAGCAGTACTTC,CATSRDEVEQYF
TRBJ2-3,.,.,TRBV5-1,TGCGCCAGCAGCTTGGCGGATTCGATCACAGATACGCAGTATTTT,CASSLADSITDTQYF
TRBJ2-2,.,.,TRBV6-4,TGTGCCAGCAGTTCAAAGGGGGCCGGGGAGCTGTTTTTT,CASSSKGAGELFF
TRBJ2-5,.,.,TRBV5-4,TGTGCCAGCAGTCATGTGGGAGACCTTCCAGAGACCCAGTACTTC,CASSHVGDLPETQYF
TRBJ2-5,.,.,TRBV28,TGTGCCAGCAGTTGGCCGCAGGGGCTTCTGGTGGAGACCCAGTACTTC,CASSWPQGLLVETQYF
TRBJ2-7,.,TRBD1,TRBV4-1,TGCGCCAGCAGCCTTACCGGGACAGGGAAGTGGTCCTACGAGCAGTACTTC,CASSLTGTGKWSYEQYF
TRBJ2-1,.,TRBD1,TRBV7-9,TGTGCCAGCAGCCCCAGGACAGGAACCAGCTCCTACAATGAGCAGTTCTTC,CASSPRTGTSSYNEQFF
TRBJ2-1,.,.,TRBV15,TGTGCCACCAGTCGGGGTCGGGGATCCTACAATGAGCAGTTCTTC,CATSRGRGSYNEQFF
TRBJ2-3,.,.,TRBV6-6,TGTGCCAGCAGTTTACGGGAGATCACAGATACGCAGTATTTT,CASSLREITDTQYF
TRBJ1-2,.,.,TRBV9,TGTGCCAGCAGCGTAGAGGACGGACTCTATGGCTACACCTTC,CASSVEDGLYGYTF
TRBJ2-5,once,.,TRBV5-4,TGTGCCAGCAGCGTTGCCGAGGGACATCCTGGGGGGCAGGAGACCCAGTACTTC,CASSVAEGHPGGQETQYF
TRBJ2-7,.,.,TRBV18,TGTGCCAGCTCACCAGGGGTTTACGAGCAGTACTTC,CASSPGVYEQYF
TRBJ2-7,.,TRBD2,TRBV19,TGTGCCAGTGGGGCTAGCGGTACCTACGAGCAGTACTTC,CASGASGTYEQYF
TRBJ2-3,.,.,TRBV18,TGTGCCAGCTCGCTCCGGGGAGATACGCAGTATTTT,CASSLRGDTQYF
TRBJ1-1,.,.,TRBV7-2,TGTGCCAGCAGCTTAGGCAGGATGAACACTGAAGCTTTCTTT,CASSLGRMNTEAFF
TRBJ2-2,.,.,TRBV29-1,TGCAGCGTCTACGACCAGAACACCGGGGAGCTGTTTTTT,CSVYDQNTGELFF
TRBJ2-7,.,.,TRBV29-1,TGCAGCGTTTCCCTGGGGGGTTACGAGCAGTACTTC,CSVSLGGYEQYF